These T cell receptor beta chains were read from a single sample in a study of cytomegalovirus exposure and HLA in healthy donors. Clones were sequenced by immunoSEQ multiplex PCR, and TCRdb holds only the in-frame ones, with some missing. The sample lists around 400,000 clones; roughly 90% were seen once. Material: PBMCs. Receptors originate from a woman younger than 35 in good health and CMV-seronegative. Both conserved end residues are part of each CDR3. The order of the fields is clone size, V gene, J gene, D gene, CDR3 DNA, CDR3 protein. The D gene is left open where the match is weak. Where a row states a size, it is once, few, many or the class of an expanded clone; other rows omit it.

size: NA
V: TRBV5-1
J: TRBJ2-7
D: TRBD2
DNA: TGCGCCAGCAGCTTGGAACTAGCGGGAGGGTACGAGCAGTACTTC
CDR3: CASSLELAGGYEQYF

size: once
V: TRBV11-2
J: TRBJ2-1
D: TRBD2
DNA: TGTGCCAGCAGCTTATACAGCGGGAGGCACAATGAGCAGTTCTTC
CDR3: CASSLYSGRHNEQFF

size: NA
V: TRBV2
J: TRBJ2-5
D: TRBD1
DNA: TGTGCCAGCAGCCACAGGGGGAGGGAGACCCAGTACTTC
CDR3: CASSHRGRETQYF

size: NA
V: TRBV28
J: TRBJ1-5
D: NA
DNA: TGTGCCAGCAGTTTTAGAGCCGGGAGAAATCAGCCCCAGCATTTT
CDR3: CASSFRAGRNQPQHF

size: NA
V: TRBV9
J: TRBJ2-3
D: TRBD2
DNA: TGTGCCAGCAGCGTAGCGGCGGGGGGCAGCACAGATACGCAGTATTTT
CDR3: CASSVAAGGSTDTQYF

size: NA
V: TRBV5-1
J: TRBJ2-1
D: NA
DNA: TGCGCCAGCAGTAAGGGGGGGTTTAACAATGAGCAGTTCTTC
CDR3: CASSKGGFNNEQFF

size: NA
V: TRBV2
J: TRBJ2-3
D: NA
DNA: TGTGCCAGCAGTGAAGCCTTTCGGACCCAGGGGCAAGATACGCAGTATTTT
CDR3: CASSEAFRTQGQDTQYF

size: NA
V: TRBV2
J: TRBJ1-6
D: TRBD1
DNA: TGTGCCAGCAGTGGGGAGACAGGGCGTTCACCCCTCCACTTT
CDR3: CASSGETGRSPLHF

size: NA
V: TRBV25-1
J: TRBJ1-1
D: NA
DNA: TGTGCCAGCAGTGATCAAATGGGGGGTGGGAACACTGAAGCTTTCTTT
CDR3: CASSDQMGGGNTEAFF

size: few
V: TRBV6-5
J: TRBJ2-1
D: TRBD2
DNA: TGTGCCAGCGGGACTAGCGGAAATGAGCAGTTCTTC
CDR3: CASGTSGNEQFF

size: NA
V: TRBV5-1
J: TRBJ2-3
D: NA
DNA: TGCGCCAGCAGCTCCCGCCTGGACTTTCGGACGCAGTATTTT
CDR3: CASSSRLDFRTQYF

size: once
V: TRBV27
J: TRBJ1-1
D: NA
DNA: TGTGCCAGCAGTTCGTACGTGGCCACTGAAGCTTTCTTT
CDR3: CASSSYVATEAFF

size: NA
V: TRBV7-9
J: TRBJ2-6
D: NA
DNA: TGTGCCAGCAGCCTAGAGGGAGGTGGGGCCAACGTCCTGACTTTC
CDR3: CASSLEGGGANVLTF

size: NA
V: TRBV5-1
J: TRBJ2-2
D: TRBD2
DNA: TGCGCCAGCTCCTCCGGTGGGGGACTAAAGAACACCGGGGAGCTGTTTTTT
CDR3: CASSSGGGLKNTGELFF

size: NA
V: TRBV10-1
J: TRBJ1-1
D: NA
DNA: TGCGCCAGCAGTGAGTGGGGGGGTGAAGCTTTCTTT
CDR3: CASSEWGGEAFF

size: NA
V: TRBV10-3
J: TRBJ2-7
D: TRBD1
DNA: TGTGCCATCAGTGAACCCAACACAGGGGGAGAGCAGTACTTC
CDR3: CAISEPNTGGEQYF

size: NA
V: TRBV2
J: TRBJ1-1
D: NA
DNA: TGTGCCAGCAGTGAATTGAGGTTACGGACTGAAGCTTTCTTT
CDR3: CASSELRLRTEAFF

size: NA
V: TRBV7-6
J: TRBJ2-1
D: TRBD2
DNA: TGTGCCAGCAGCTTAGGAGGTAGCGGGAGGAACAATGAGCAGTTCTTC
CDR3: CASSLGGSGRNNEQFF

size: NA
V: TRBV10-2
J: TRBJ1-2
D: NA
DNA: TGCGCCAGCAGTCCGGGGTCCAACTATGGCTACACCTTC
CDR3: CASSPGSNYGYTF

size: NA
V: TRBV13
J: TRBJ1-2
D: NA
DNA: TGTGCCAGCAGCTTAGGTCCGGGCACAGGCAGTCGGGGCTACACCTTC
CDR3: CASSLGPGTGSRGYTF

size: NA
V: TRBV28
J: TRBJ1-5
D: NA
DNA: TGTGCCAGCAGTATACCGGAGAGGTATCAGCCCCAGCATTTT
CDR3: CASSIPERYQPQHF

size: NA
V: TRBV7-2
J: TRBJ2-7
D: NA
DNA: TGTGCCAGCAGCTCGAACACTAGGGCTATCCTCTACGAGCAGTACTTC
CDR3: CASSSNTRAILYEQYF

size: NA
V: TRBV5-4
J: TRBJ1-2
D: NA
DNA: TGTGCCAGCAGCTTGTGGGGCGATACCTATGGCTACACCTTC
CDR3: CASSLWGDTYGYTF

size: NA
V: TRBV21-1
J: TRBJ1-4
D: NA
DNA: TGTGCCAGCAGCGAGGGACAGGGGTTTGCAACTAATGAAAAACTGTTTTTT
CDR3: CASSEGQGFATNEKLFF

size: NA
V: TRBV28
J: TRBJ1-2
D: TRBD1
DNA: TGTGCCAGCAGTTTAGGGGTGGCAGGGGGCGAACCTAACTATGGCTACACCTTC
CDR3: CASSLGVAGGEPNYGYTF

size: NA
V: TRBV29-1
J: TRBJ1-2
D: TRBD1
DNA: TGCAGCGTTGTTTCGGGTCAGGGGGCGCAGGGCTATGGCTACACCTTC
CDR3: CSVVSGQGAQGYGYTF

size: NA
V: TRBV6-4
J: TRBJ2-6
D: NA
DNA: TGTGCCAGCAGTCAGACAGTAATCAGCTCTGGGGCCAACGTCCTGACTTTC
CDR3: CASSQTVISSGANVLTF

size: NA
V: TRBV7-9
J: TRBJ1-6
D: NA
DNA: TGTGCCAGCAGCTTAACGTTCGGTGGTTCACCCCTCCACTTT
CDR3: CASSLTFGGSPLHF

size: NA
V: TRBV7-9
J: TRBJ1-5
D: NA
DNA: TGTGCCAGCAGCTTAGTCCAGGGGCTAGGCAATCAGCCCCAGCATTTT
CDR3: CASSLVQGLGNQPQHF

size: NA
V: TRBV28
J: TRBJ2-4
D: NA
DNA: TGTGCCAGCCGCTTTAGACAGCGGGGACACAAAAACATTCAGTACTTC
CDR3: CASRFRQRGHKNIQYF

size: NA
V: TRBV2
J: TRBJ1-1
D: TRBD1
DNA: TGTGCCAGCAGTACCCAGGCAGGGGGGACTGAAGCTTTCTTT
CDR3: CASSTQAGGTEAFF

size: once
V: TRBV29-1
J: TRBJ2-7
D: TRBD2
DNA: TGCAGCGCGTCCTACCTAGCGGGTTCCTACGAGCAGTACTTC
CDR3: CSASYLAGSYEQYF